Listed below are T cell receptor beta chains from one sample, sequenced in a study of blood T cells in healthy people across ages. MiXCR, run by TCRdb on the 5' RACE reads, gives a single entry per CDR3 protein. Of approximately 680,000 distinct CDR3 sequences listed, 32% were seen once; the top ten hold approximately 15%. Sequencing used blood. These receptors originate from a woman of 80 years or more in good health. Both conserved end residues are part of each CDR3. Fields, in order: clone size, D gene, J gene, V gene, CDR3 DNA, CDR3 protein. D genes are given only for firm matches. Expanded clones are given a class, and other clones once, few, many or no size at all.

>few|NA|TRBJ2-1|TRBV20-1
TGCAGTGCTAGAGATCTGGGGGGGCTGGAGCAGTTCTTC
CSARDLGGLEQFF
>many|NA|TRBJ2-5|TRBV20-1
TGCAGTGCACCCACCGGGACCCAGGGGGAGACCCAGTACTTC
CSAPTGTQGETQYF
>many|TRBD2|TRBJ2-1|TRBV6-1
TGTGCCAGCAGTGTTAGGACTAGAGAATACAATGAGCAGTTCTTC
CASSVRTREYNEQFF
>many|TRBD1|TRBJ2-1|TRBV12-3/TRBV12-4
TGTGCCAGCAGTTATCCGGGACAGGGGGCGCGAAATGAGCAGTTCTTC
CASSYPGQGARNEQFF
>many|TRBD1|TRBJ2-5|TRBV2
TGTGCCAGCAGTGACCCGACAGGGGGCGTCGAGACCCAGTACTTC
CASSDPTGGVETQYF
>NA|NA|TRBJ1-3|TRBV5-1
TGCGCCAGCAGCTTGGATGAGCCCTCCTCTGGAAACACCATATATTTT
CASSLDEPSSGNTIYF
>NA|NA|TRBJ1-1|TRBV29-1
TGCAGCGTTGAACCTAGGGTTGGTGACACTGAAGCTTTCTTT
CSVEPRVGDTEAFF
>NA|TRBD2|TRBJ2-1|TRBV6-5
TGTGCCAGCAGTTTTAGCGGGGGGGCTTTTAAGCAGTTCTTC
CASSFSGGAFKQFF
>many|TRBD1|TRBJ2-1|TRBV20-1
TGCAGTGCTTTCTGGACAGGGAACAATGAGCAGTTCTTC
CSAFWTGNNEQFF
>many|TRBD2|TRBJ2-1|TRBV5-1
TGCGCCAGCACCAAAGGGGCTAGCGGGGGGGTCAGCTCCTACAATGAGCAGTTCTTC
CASTKGASGGVSSYNEQFF
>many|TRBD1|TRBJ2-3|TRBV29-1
TGCAGCGTGGACCGGACAGGGCCAACAGATACGCAGTATTTT
CSVDRTGPTDTQYF
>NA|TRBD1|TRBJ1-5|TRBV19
TGTGCCTCACAGACAGGGGTCAGCAATCAGCCCCAGCATTTT
CASQTGVSNQPQHF
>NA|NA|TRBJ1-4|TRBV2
TGTGCCAGCAGTGAAAGAAGGGGAGGTGGGTTTTTT
CASSERRGGGFF
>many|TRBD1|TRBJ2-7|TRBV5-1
TGCGCCAGCAGCTCCACAGGGGCCACCTACGAGCAGTACTTC
CASSSTGATYEQYF
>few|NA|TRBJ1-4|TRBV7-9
TGTGCCAGCAGCCACCGGGTAACCTCAACTAATGAAAAACTGTTTTTT
CASSHRVTSTNEKLFF
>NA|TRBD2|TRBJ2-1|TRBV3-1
TGTGCCAGCAGCCAAGAGGGACTAGCGGGGGGCTCCTACAATGAGCAGTTCTTC
CASSQEGLAGGSYNEQFF
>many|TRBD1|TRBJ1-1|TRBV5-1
TGCGCCAGCACCTATGACAGGGGAGACACTGAAGCTTTCTTT
CASTYDRGDTEAFF
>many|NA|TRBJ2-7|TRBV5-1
TGCGCCAGCAGCTTCTATCGGGGGTCCTACGAGCAGTACTTC
CASSFYRGSYEQYF
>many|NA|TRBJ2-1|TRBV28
TGTGCCAGCAGTCAGCTCGATGAGCAGTTCTTC
CASSQLDEQFF
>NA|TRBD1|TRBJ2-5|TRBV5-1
TGCGCCAGCAGCCCGGCGGGGACAGGAGGAGAGACCCAGTACTTC
CASSPAGTGGETQYF
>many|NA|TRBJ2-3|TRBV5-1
TGCGCCAGCAGCCCCGGAGGGGGGCGGGGTCCAGATACGCAGTATTTT
CASSPGGGRGPDTQYF
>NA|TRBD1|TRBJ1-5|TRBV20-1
TGCAGTGCTCAACGCGGACAGGGAGGCGATCAGCCCCAGCATTTT
CSAQRGQGGDQPQHF
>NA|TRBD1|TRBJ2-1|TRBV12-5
TGTGCTAGTGGTGCCCCGACAGGGGGTACGGTCTACAATGAGCAGTTCTTC
CASGAPTGGTVYNEQFF